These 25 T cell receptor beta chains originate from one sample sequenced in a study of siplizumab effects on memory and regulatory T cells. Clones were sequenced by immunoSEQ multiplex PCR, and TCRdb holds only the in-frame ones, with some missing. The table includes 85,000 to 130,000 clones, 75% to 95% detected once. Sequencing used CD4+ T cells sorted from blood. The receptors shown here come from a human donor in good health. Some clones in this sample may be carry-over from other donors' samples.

Here the CDR3 reads CATSHGDSLYGYTF. CDR3 DNA sequence: TGTGCCACCAGCCACGGGGACAGCCTCTATGGCTACACCTTC. The rearrangement links TRBV15 to TRBJ1-2; TRBD1 aligns across 7 bases. Germline V gene lookup returns CDR1 LNHNV and CDR2 YYDKDF (reference sequence). CDR3 size: 14 residues. V was clipped by 5 bases and J by 4 bases; unmatched bases: 7.

CDR3 coding DNA: TGTGCCAGCAGTTTGACTCTAGCGGGAAGCTCCTACGAGCAGTACTTC. Translation: CASSLTLAGSSYEQYF. This rearrangement joins TRBV27 to TRBJ2-7; 9 bases agree with TRBD2. CDR1 MNHEY and CDR2 SMNVEV come from the germline V gene (reference sequence). With 3 bases clipped from V and 0 bases from J, the junction kept 6 bases outside the gene matches. There are 16 residues in the CDR3.

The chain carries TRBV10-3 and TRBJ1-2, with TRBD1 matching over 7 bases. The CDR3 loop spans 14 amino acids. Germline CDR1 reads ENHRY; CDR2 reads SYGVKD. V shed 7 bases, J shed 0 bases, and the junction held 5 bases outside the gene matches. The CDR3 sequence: CAINAGTANYGYTF. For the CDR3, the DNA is TGTGCCATCAATGCCGGGACAGCTAACTATGGCTACACCTTC.

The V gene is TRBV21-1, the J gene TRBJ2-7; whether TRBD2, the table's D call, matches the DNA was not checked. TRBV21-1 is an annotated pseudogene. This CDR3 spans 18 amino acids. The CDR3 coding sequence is TGTGCCAGCAGTACTGCCCCCCCCGGGACTCCGAGCTCCTACGAGCAGTACTTC. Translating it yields CASSTAPPGTPSSYEQYF.

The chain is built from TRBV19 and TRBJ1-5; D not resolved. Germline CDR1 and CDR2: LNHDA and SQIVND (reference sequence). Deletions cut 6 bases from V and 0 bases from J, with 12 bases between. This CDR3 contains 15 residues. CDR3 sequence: CASRTTVYSNQPQHF. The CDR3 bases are TGTGCCAGTAGGACGACGGTATATAGCAATCAGCCCCAGCATTTT.

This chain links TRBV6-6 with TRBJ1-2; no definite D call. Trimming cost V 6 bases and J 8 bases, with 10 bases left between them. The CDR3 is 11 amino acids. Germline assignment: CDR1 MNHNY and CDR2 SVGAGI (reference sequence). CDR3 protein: CASRREKGYTF. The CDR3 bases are TGTGCCAGCAGGCGGGAGAAGGGCTACACCTTC.

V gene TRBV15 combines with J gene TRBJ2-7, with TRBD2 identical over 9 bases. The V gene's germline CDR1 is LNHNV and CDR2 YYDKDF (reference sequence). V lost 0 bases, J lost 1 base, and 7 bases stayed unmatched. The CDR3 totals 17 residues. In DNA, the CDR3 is TGTGCCACCAGCAGAGATATTAGCGGGAGTCCATCCTACGAGCAGTACTTC. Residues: CATSRDISGSPSYEQYF.

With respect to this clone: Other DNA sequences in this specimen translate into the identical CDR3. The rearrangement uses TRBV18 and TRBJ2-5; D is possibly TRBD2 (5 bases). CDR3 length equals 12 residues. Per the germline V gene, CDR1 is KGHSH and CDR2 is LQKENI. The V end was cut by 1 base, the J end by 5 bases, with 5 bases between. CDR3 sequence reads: CASSPRGETQYF. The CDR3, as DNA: TGTGCCAGCTCACCACGAGGGGAGACCCAGTACTTC. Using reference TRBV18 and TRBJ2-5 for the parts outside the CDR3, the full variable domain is NAGVMQNPRHLVRRRGQEARLRCSPMKGHSHVYWYRQLPEEGLKFMVYLQKENIIDESGMPKERFSAEFPKEGPSILRIQQVVRGDSAAYFCASSPRGETQYFGPGTRLLVL.

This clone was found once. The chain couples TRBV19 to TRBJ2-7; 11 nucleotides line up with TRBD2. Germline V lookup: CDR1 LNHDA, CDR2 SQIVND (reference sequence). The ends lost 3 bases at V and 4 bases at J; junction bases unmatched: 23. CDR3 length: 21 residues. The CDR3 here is CASSIFGSMALAGDPEYEQYF. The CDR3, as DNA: TGTGCCAGTAGTATTTTTGGTAGTATGGCACTAGCGGGAGACCCAGAATACGAGCAGTACTTC.

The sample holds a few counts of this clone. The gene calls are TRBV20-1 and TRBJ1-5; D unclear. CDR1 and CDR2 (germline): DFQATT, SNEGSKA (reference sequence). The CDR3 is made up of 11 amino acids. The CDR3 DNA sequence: TGCGCCATCGGTGGCAATCAGCCCCAGCATTTT. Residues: CAIGGNQPQHF.

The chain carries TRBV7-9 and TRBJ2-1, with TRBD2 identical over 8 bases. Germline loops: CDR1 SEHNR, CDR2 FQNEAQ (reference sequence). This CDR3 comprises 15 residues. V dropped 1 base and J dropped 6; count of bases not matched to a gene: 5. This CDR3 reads CASSLEASGSNEQFF. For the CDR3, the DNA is TGTGCCAGCAGCTTAGAGGCTAGCGGGTCCAATGAGCAGTTCTTC.

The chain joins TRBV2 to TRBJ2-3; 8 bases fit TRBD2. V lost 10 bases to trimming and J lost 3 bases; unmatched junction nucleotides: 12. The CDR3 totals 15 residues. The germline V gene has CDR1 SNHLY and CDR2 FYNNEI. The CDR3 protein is CAILGKREITDTQYF. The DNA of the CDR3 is TGTGCCATCCTGGGGAAGCGGGAGATAACAGATACGCAGTATTTT.

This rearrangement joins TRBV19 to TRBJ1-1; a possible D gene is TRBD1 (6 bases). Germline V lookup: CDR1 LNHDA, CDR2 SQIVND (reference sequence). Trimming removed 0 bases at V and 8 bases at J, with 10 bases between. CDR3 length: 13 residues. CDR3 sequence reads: CASSIEVQGEAFF. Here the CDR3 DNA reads TGTGCCAGTAGTATAGAAGTCCAGGGGGAAGCTTTCTTT. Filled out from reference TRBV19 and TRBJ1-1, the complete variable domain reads DGGITQSPKYLFRKEGQNVTLSCEQNLNHDAMYWYRQDPGQGLRLIYYSQIVNDFQKGDIAEGYSVSREKKESFPLTVTSAQKNPTAFYLCASSIEVQGEAFFGQGTRLTVV.

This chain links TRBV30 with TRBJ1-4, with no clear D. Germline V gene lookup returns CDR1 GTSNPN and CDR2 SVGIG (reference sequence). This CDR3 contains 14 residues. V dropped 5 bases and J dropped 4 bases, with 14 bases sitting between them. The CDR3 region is CAWGEGRINEKLFF. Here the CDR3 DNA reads TGTGCCTGGGGGGAGGGCAGAATTAATGAAAAACTGTTTTTT.

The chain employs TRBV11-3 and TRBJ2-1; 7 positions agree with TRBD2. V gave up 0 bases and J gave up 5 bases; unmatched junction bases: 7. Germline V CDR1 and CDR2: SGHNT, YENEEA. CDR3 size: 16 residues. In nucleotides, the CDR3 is TGTGCCAGCAGCTTAGAGTCCGGGGGGAGGAACAATGAGCAGTTCTTC. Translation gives CASSLESGGRNNEQFF.

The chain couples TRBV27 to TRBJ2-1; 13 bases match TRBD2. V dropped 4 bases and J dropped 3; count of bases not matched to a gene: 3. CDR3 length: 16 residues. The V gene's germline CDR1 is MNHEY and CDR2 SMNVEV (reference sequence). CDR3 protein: CASSSTSGRDYNEQFF. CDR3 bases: TGTGCCAGCAGTTCCACTAGCGGGAGGGACTACAATGAGCAGTTCTTC.

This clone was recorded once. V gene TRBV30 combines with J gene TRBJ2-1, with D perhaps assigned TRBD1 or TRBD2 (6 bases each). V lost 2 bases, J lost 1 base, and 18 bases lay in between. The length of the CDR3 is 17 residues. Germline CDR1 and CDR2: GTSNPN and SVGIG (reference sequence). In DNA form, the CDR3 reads TGTGCCTGGAGTCTCGGGGGCTCTACGCGTTCCTACAATGAGCAGTTCTTC. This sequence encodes CAWSLGGSTRSYNEQFF.

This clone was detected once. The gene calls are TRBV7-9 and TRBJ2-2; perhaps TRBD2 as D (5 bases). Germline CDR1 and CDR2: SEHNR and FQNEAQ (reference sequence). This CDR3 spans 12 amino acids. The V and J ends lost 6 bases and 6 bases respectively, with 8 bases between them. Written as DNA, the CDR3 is TGTGCCAGCAGACTAGACGCCGGGGAGCTGTTTTTT. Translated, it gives CASRLDAGELFF. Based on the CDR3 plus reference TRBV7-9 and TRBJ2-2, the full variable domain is DTGVSQNPRHKITKRGQNVTFRCDPISEHNRLYWYRQTLGQGPEFLTYFQNEAQLEKSRLLSDRFSAERPKGSFSTLEIQRTEQGDSAMYLCASRLDAGELFFGEGSRLTVL.

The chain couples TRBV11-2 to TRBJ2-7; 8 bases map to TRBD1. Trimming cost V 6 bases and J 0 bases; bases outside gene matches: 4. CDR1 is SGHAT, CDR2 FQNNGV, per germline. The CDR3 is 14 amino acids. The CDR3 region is CASSRDRSSYEQYF. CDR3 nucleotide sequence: TGTGCCAGCAGTCGGGACAGGAGCTCCTACGAGCAGTACTTC.

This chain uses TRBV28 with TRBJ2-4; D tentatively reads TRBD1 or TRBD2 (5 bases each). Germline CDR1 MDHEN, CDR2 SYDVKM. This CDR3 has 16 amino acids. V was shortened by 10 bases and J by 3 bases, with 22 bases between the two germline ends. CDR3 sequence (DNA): TGTGCCACCACGACAGTTTGGGTAGAGGGCAAAAACATTCAGTACTTC. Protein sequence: CATTTVWVEGKNIQYF.

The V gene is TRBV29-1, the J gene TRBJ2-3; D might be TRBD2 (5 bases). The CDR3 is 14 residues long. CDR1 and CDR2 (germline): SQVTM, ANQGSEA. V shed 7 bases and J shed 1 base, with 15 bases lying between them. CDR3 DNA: TGCAGCGCCGGAGGCGATTACGGCACAGATACGCAGTATTTT. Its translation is CSAGGDYGTDTQYF.

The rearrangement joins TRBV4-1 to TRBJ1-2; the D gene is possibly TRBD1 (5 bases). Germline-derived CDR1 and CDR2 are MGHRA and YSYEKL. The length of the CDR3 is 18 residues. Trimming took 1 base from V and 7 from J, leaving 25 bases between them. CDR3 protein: CASSQGSGAGLRDFGYTF. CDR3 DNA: TGCGCCAGCAGCCAAGGATCAGGTGCAGGCCTTCGGGACTTTGGCTACACCTTC.

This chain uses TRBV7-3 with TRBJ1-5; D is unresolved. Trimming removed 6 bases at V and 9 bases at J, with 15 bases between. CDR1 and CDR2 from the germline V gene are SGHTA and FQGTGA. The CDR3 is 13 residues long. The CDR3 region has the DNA TGTGCCAGCAGTTCAAGGCCAGAGGCGCCCCAGCATTTT. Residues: CASSSRPEAPQHF.

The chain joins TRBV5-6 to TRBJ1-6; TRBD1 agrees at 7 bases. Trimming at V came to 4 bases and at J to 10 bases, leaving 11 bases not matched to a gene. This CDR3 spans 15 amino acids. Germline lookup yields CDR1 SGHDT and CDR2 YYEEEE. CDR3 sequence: CASSRKTGQGSPLHF. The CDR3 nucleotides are TGTGCCAGCAGCAGGAAGACAGGGCAAGGCTCACCCCTCCACTTT.

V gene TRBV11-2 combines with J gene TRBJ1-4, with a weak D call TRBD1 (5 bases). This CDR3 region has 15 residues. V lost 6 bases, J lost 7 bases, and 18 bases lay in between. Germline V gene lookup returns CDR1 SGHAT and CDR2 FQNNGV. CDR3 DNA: TGTGCCAGCAGTCGGGACGGTTTAAGAGCTGAAAAACTGTTTTTT. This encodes CASSRDGLRAEKLFF. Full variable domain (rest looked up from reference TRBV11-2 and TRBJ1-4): EAGVAQSPRYKIIEKRQSVAFWCNPISGHATLYWYQQILGQGPKLLIQFQNNGVVDDSQLPKDRFSAERLKGVDSTLKIQPAKLEDSAVYLCASSRDGLRAEKLFFGSGTQLSVL.